This TCR beta chain was profiled in a study of blood T cell repertoires in COVID-19. The wider study: Some COVID-19 samples were acute and others convalescent; all came from the United States, Italy and Spain.

Living in 24 US areas, the participants were between roughly 18 and 90 years of age. Cohort 3 donors counted as recovered after two negative PCRs, clearance, or resolved symptoms. Authors' processing steps: Amplifying reference gene primers gave estimates of nucleated cell counts. Data came from immunoSEQ multiplex PCR; TCRdb stores just in-frame clones and leaves some out. V, J and clone size were drawn from that table, and D and trimming were deduced from the DNA. The data show 150,000 to 200,000 clones, about 84% seen once. The sample consisted of PBMCs or T cells enriched from blood (not recorded which). This receptor was taken from a woman aged 25 to 39 who had recovered from COVID-19.

The CDR3 bases are TGCGCCAGCAGCTTGGGTAGGGGCCAGGAAATAAGCTACACCTTC. The encoded protein is CASSLGRGQEISYTF. The rearrangement joins TRBV5-1 to TRBJ1-2, with D tentatively TRBD1 (5 bases). V was shortened by 0 bases and J by 9 bases, with 18 bases between the two germline ends. CDR1 is SGHRS and CDR2 is YFSETQ in the germline V gene. The CDR3 loop spans 15 amino acids.